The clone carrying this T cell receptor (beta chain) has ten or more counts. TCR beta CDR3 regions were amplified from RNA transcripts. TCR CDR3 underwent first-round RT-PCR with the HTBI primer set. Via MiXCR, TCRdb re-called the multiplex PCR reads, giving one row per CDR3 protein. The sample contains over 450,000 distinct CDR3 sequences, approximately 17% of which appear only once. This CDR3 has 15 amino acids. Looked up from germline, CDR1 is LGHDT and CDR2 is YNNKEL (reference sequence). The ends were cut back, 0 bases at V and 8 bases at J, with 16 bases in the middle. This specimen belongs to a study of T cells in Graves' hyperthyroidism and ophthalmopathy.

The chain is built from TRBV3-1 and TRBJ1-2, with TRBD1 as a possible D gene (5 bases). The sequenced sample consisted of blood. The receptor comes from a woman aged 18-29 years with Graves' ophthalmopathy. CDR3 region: CASSQDLARVDGYTF. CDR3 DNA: TGTGCCAGCAGCCAAGATCTTGCCAGGGTAGACGGCTACACCTTC.